These T cell receptor beta chains were read from a single sample in a study of T-cell memory formation after mild COVID-19. TCRdb processed the 5' RACE reads anew with MiXCR; each CDR3 protein has one entry. The data hold around 150,000 distinct CDR3 sequences, with roughly 11% observed a single time. What was sequenced was PBMCs or a T cell subset sorted from them (not recorded which). These receptors were collected from a man in his late teens or twenties who had mild COVID-19 (a few samples of this study predate the infection). Cell type and time point are not known. Each CDR3 is given with its conserved first and last residue. D genes are given only for firm matches. Some rows have no size entry. The others give once, few or many, or a class for an expanded clone.

TRBV5-1	TRBJ2-2	TRBD2	few	CASSLTGLASTGELFF
TRBV11-3	TRBJ2-2	TRBD1	many	CASSWGQGDTGELFF
TRBV5-1	TRBJ1-1	-	few	CASSLEPSTEAFF
TRBV5-1	TRBJ2-4	TRBD1	many	CASSLGQGQNIQYF
TRBV20-1	TRBJ2-4	TRBD1	-	CSATGGHQNIQYF
TRBV6-5	TRBJ1-1	TRBD1	-	CASRLTGFTEAFF
TRBV6-6	TRBJ2-3	-	few	CASSSSDSIGTDTQYF
TRBV12-3/TRBV12-4	TRBJ1-5	TRBD1	few	CASSPAGRQGHQPQHF
TRBV3-1	TRBJ1-2	-	-	CASSQAPGRRVHGYTF
TRBV12-3/TRBV12-4	TRBJ1-2	-	-	CASRTDGSKAYGYTF
TRBV20-1	TRBJ1-5	-	few	CSARNRAWNQPQHF
TRBV4-3	TRBJ1-2	-	-	CASSQLPGLGLANSGYTF
TRBV25-1	TRBJ2-2	-	many	CASSSPRTGELFF
TRBV12-3/TRBV12-4	TRBJ2-2	-	few	CASSIKANTGELFF
TRBV7-9	TRBJ1-2	-	many	CASSLGGGTDNGYTF
TRBV27	TRBJ1-1	-	-	CASSFQGTNTEAFF
TRBV20-1	TRBJ2-4	TRBD1	-	CSPGTGAGAKNIQYF
TRBV12-3/TRBV12-4	TRBJ2-3	-	few	CASTRGFLTDTQYF
TRBV12-3/TRBV12-4	TRBJ1-3	-	few	CASSLQADSGNTIYF
TRBV3-1	TRBJ2-3	-	-	CASSQRLAPDTQYF
TRBV5-1	TRBJ2-5	-	-	CASSTNGFQETQYF
TRBV5-1	TRBJ2-3	-	few	CASSLGTFTDTQYF
TRBV11-2	TRBJ2-1	-	few	CASRPAGANEQFF
TRBV4-1	TRBJ1-2	-	many	CASSQVVRARNLYGYTF
TRBV5-1	TRBJ2-5	-	many	CASSVDRSETQYF
TRBV10-3	TRBJ1-1	TRBD1	few	CAIRPDRETEAFF
TRBV4-2	TRBJ2-2	-	few	CASSHVGPTNTGELFF
TRBV4-2	TRBJ1-2	-	few	CASSQGNYGYTF
TRBV7-2	TRBJ2-2	TRBD2	many	CASSPPGAGDPGELFF
TRBV5-1	TRBJ1-3	-	many	CASSLAGGHGNTIYF
TRBV2	TRBJ1-2	-	many	CASTASNYGYTF
TRBV7-2	TRBJ2-3	TRBD2	few	CASSSGTSGYTDTQYF
TRBV20-1	TRBJ1-5	-	many	CSARVGAVNQPQHF
TRBV12-3/TRBV12-4	TRBJ2-1	TRBD1	few	CASSSGTVAFF
TRBV7-9	TRBJ2-5	TRBD1	many	CASSSLYPGQLQETQYF
TRBV3-1	TRBJ2-7	-	few	CASSHRGTTYEQYF
TRBV3-1	TRBJ1-1	TRBD1	many	CASSLQGGGTEAFF
TRBV5-1	TRBJ2-5	TRBD1	-	CASSLAAGGETQYF
TRBV18	TRBJ1-6	TRBD1	-	CASSRDSRWGSPLHF
TRBV2	TRBJ1-6	TRBD1	-	CASTTRDRGDSPLHF
TRBV20-1	TRBJ2-5	-	many	CSARIPGSFQETQYF
TRBV7-2	TRBJ2-5	-	many	CASSAQETQYF
TRBV5-1	TRBJ1-1	-	few	CASSAPDTEAFF
TRBV24-1	TRBJ1-2	-	-	CATSDSSVNYGYTF
TRBV7-2	TRBJ1-3	-	few	CASSWIGTNSGNTIYF
TRBV14	TRBJ2-6	-	-	CASSQAFQSSGANVLTF
TRBV2	TRBJ1-2	-	-	CASSGDPGYTF
TRBV6-5	TRBJ2-7	-	few	CASSYGSQVEQYF
TRBV4-3	TRBJ2-7	-	many	CASSRGQGPYEQYF
TRBV4-3	TRBJ2-7	TRBD2	-	CASSHLAGGAYEQYF
TRBV18	TRBJ1-2	-	few	CASSPQGSNYGYTF
TRBV7-2	TRBJ1-2	TRBD1	few	CASSVGQDRGYTF
TRBV28	TRBJ1-1	-	-	CASSLGTGNTEAFF
TRBV11-1	TRBJ2-7	TRBD1	many	CASSFVGQDYEQYF
TRBV12-3/TRBV12-4	TRBJ1-2	-	few	CASSLATTPSAF
TRBV4-1	TRBJ2-6	-	-	CASSQEALSGANVLTF
TRBV20-1	TRBJ1-1	-	-	CSAIMFMNTEAFF
TRBV28	TRBJ1-1	-	few	CAAHTRVPAEAFF
TRBV6-6	TRBJ1-2	-	few	CASSYPTGPGYTF
TRBV20-1	TRBJ1-6	TRBD1	-	CSARDLLQGGSPLHF